Given below is one TCR beta chain in context. This specimen belongs to a study of blood T cell repertoires in COVID-19. Study-level background: Donors in the United States, Italy and Spain gave samples during acute or convalescent COVID-19. PBMCs, B-cell-depleted T cells, or T cells were the source of the cDNA or gDNA that made up the material.

The length of the CDR3 is 12 residues. CDR1 is SEHNR, CDR2 FQNEAQ, per germline (reference sequence). The V end was cut by 3 bases, the J end by 9 bases, with 11 bases between. In the original processing: Amplification of reference gene primers provided the estimated nucleated cell counts. Profiled with immunoSEQ multiplex PCR; TCRdb holds only in-frame clones, not every one. V and J calls and clone size follow that table, whereas D and trimming were derived from the DNA. Altogether roughly 13,000 clones are present, around 82% being singletons, with the ten largest covering around 34%. Sequencing was carried out using peripheral blood. This chain joins TRBV7-9 and TRBJ1-2; TRBD1 might be the D (5 bases). The receptor was isolated from a human donor in a cohort sampled during active COVID-19. The CDR3 spells CASSFVVDSYTF. The DNA of the CDR3 is TGTGCCAGCAGCTTTGTGGTGGACAGCTACACCTTC.